This TCR beta chain was found in a study of T-cell memory formation after mild COVID-19. Broader study findings: Whereas later expanders leaned CD4+, clones contracting day 15 to 85 showed a balanced CD4/CD8 makeup.

On this clonotype: Its antigen is unidentified.

TCRdb reprocessed the 5' RACE reads via MiXCR and lists one record per CDR3 protein. The sample holds roughly 190,000 distinct CDR3 sequences; about 11% are singletons and the top ten take 3% to 3.5%. CDR3 size: 16 residues. Germline CDR1 reads SGHTA; CDR2 reads FQGNSA. With 3 bases removed from V and 0 bases from J, the gap between germline ends came to 11 bases. This receptor was taken from a man aged 18 to 35 who had mild COVID-19 (a few samples of this study predate the infection). Cell type and time point are not known. The chain employs TRBV7-2 and TRBJ1-4; no clear D gene. The sequenced sample consisted of PBMCs or a T cell subset sorted from them (not recorded which). For the CDR3, the DNA is TGTGCCAGCAGCTTTGGGATAACTTCAACTAATGAAAAACTGTTTTTT. Encoded protein: CASSFGITSTNEKLFF.